These T cell receptor beta chains were read from a single sample in a study of STAT3 mutations in large granular lymphocyte leukemia. The data were produced by immunoSEQ multiplex PCR, yet TCRdb's version contains in-frame clones alone and is incomplete. This sample has more than 7,000 clones, with 70% to 90% found just once. Sequenced material: peripheral blood mononuclear cells. The receptors originated from an elderly man with T-cell large granular lymphocyte leukemia. Some clones in this sample may be carry-over from other donors' samples. Each CDR3 is given with its conserved first and last residue. A D gene is named only where the DNA matches it firmly. Only some rows state a clone size, as once, few, many or a class for expanded clones.

TGTGCCAGCAGGGGACAGGGCTCCTACGAGCAGTACTTC,CASRGQGSYEQYF,TRBV6-5,TRBD1,TRBJ2-7,once
TGCGCCAGCAGCTTGGCAGGCGGGCCTGAAAAACTGTTTTTT,CASSLAGGPEKLFF,TRBV5-1,-,TRBJ1-4,-
TGTGCCAGTAAGAGGGCGGGCACAGATACGCAGTATTTT,CASKRAGTDTQYF,TRBV19,-,TRBJ2-3,-
TGTGCCAGCAAAACGTACGGGGGGACCTCCTACGAGCAGTACTTC,CASKTYGGTSYEQYF,TRBV6-6,TRBD2,TRBJ2-7,-
TGTGCCAGCAGCTCGGTGGGGGCCGAGCAGTACTTC,CASSSVGAEQYF,TRBV5-5,-,TRBJ2-7,-
TGTGCCAGTACGGGGTCCTTCCAGCCCCAGCATTTT,CASTGSFQPQHF,TRBV19,-,TRBJ1-5,-
TGCGCCAGCAGCTTGTTGCTTCGGGGACTAGCGGGCGGATACGAGCAGTACTTC,CASSLLLRGLAGGYEQYF,TRBV5-1,TRBD2,TRBJ2-7,-
TGTGCTAGTGGAGGGAATCAGCCCCAGCATTTT,CASGGNQPQHF,TRBV12-5,-,TRBJ1-5,-
TGTGCTAGTGGTTTGGGGACAGCTGCTGATACGCAGTATTTT,CASGLGTAADTQYF,TRBV12-5,-,TRBJ2-3,once
TGTGCCAGTAGTATAGGGGTTCACGGGGGTAATGAGCAGTTCTTC,CASSIGVHGGNEQFF,TRBV19,-,TRBJ2-1,-
TGTGCCAGCAACCTGGCCACATCCTATGGCTACACCTTC,CASNLATSYGYTF,TRBV28,-,TRBJ1-2,-
TGTGCCAGCAGCGCGGACAGAAACTATGGCTACACCTTC,CASSADRNYGYTF,TRBV7-3,-,TRBJ1-2,once
TGCGCCAGCAGCTTGACAGGTAGCAATCAGCCCCAGCATTTT,CASSLTGSNQPQHF,TRBV5-1,-,TRBJ1-5,-
TGTGCCAGCAGCCAAGACGGGGGAGGGGCGACGAACTATGGCTACACCTTC,CASSQDGGGATNYGYTF,TRBV4-2,-,TRBJ1-2,-
TGTGCCAGCAGTCGGCTGACAGGGGGCACTGAAGCTTTCTTT,CASSRLTGGTEAFF,TRBV6-5,TRBD1,TRBJ1-1,once
TGTGCCAGCAGCTCCCGGACTAGCGCCCTCGGGGAGCTGTTTTTT,CASSSRTSALGELFF,TRBV7-2,TRBD2,TRBJ2-2,-
TGTGCCATCACTGAGGGAGGTGGGTCTGAAGCTTTCTTT,CAITEGGGSEAFF,TRBV10-3,-,TRBJ1-1,few
TGTGCCTCCACTACCTCTGGAAACACCATATATTTT,CASTTSGNTIYF,TRBV30,-,TRBJ1-3,-
TGTGCCAGCAGCCATAGTTCGGCAGGAAACCAAGAGACCCAGTACTTC,CASSHSSAGNQETQYF,TRBV4-2,-,TRBJ2-5,-
TGTGCCAGCATGCCCGGGTTTGTCGGCGAGCAGTACTTC,CASMPGFVGEQYF,TRBV28,-,TRBJ2-7,once
TGTGCCAGCAGCTTAACGGGGACGGACCATACCCTCCACTTT,CASSLTGTDHTLHF,TRBV7-3,-,TRBJ1-6,-
TGTGCCAGCTCACCACGGCGGTCGCAAGAGACCCAGTACTTC,CASSPRRSQETQYF,TRBV18,-,TRBJ2-5,-
TGTGCCAGCAGTGAATCAGGGGGACAAACGACGGAGACCCAGTACTTC,CASSESGGQTTETQYF,TRBV25-1,TRBD1,TRBJ2-5,-
TGTGCCAGCAGCTCCGAACGTAGGGGTTTCCCCGGGGAGCTGTTTTTT,CASSSERRGFPGELFF,TRBV7-3,-,TRBJ2-2,once
TGTGCCTGGAGTGTCCGGACAGCCCACGAGCAGTACTTC,CAWSVRTAHEQYF,TRBV30,-,TRBJ2-7,-
TGTGCCAGCAGCTTGGCCGCTGGCACCGGGGAGCTGTTTTTT,CASSLAAGTGELFF,TRBV5-5,-,TRBJ2-2,-
TGTGCCAGCAGTTTCCCCGAAGGGACCGGGGAGCTGTTTTTT,CASSFPEGTGELFF,TRBV25-1,-,TRBJ2-2,-
TGTGCCAGCAGCAACCGGGACAGGGGGCTCAGGGAGACCCAGTACTTC,CASSNRDRGLRETQYF,TRBV5-5,TRBD1,TRBJ2-5,once
TGCGCCAGCAGCTTGGCGGCAGAAAGCTCCTACGAGCAGTACTTC,CASSLAAESSYEQYF,TRBV5-1,-,TRBJ2-7,-
TGCGCCAGCAGCTTACGGGACAGCGACGAGCAGTACTTC,CASSLRDSDEQYF,TRBV5-1,TRBD1,TRBJ2-7,-
TGTGCCAGCAGCTTAGCTTGGAATGAGCAGTTCTTC,CASSLAWNEQFF,TRBV13,-,TRBJ2-1,-
TGTGCCAGTAGTGTCTTTGGCAATCAGCCCCAGCATTTT,CASSVFGNQPQHF,TRBV19,-,TRBJ1-5,-
TGTGCCAGCAGCCCCCGACAGGGAGGTGGCTACACCTTC,CASSPRQGGGYTF,TRBV9,TRBD1,TRBJ1-2,-
TGTGCCAGCAATCGCCGCCGGGCAGAAGGCTCCTACGAGCAGTACTTC,CASNRRRAEGSYEQYF,TRBV27,-,TRBJ2-7,-
TGTGCCATCAAGGGAGGCCAAGAGACCCAGTACTTC,CAIKGGQETQYF,TRBV10-3,-,TRBJ2-5,-
TGTGCCAGCAGCTTCGGAGGGGCTGGGGCCAACGTCCTGACTTTC,CASSFGGAGANVLTF,TRBV7-2,-,TRBJ2-6,-
TGCGCCAGCAGCCCGGATGGGGGCCTAATGAACACTGAAGCTTTCTTT,CASSPDGGLMNTEAFF,TRBV5-1,-,TRBJ1-1,few
TGCGCCAGCAGCCGAGCAGGGGCCCATAATTCACCCCTCCACTTT,CASSRAGAHNSPLHF,TRBV5-1,-,TRBJ1-6,once
TGCGCCAGCAGCCAGCTTCAGGGGAACAATGAGCAGTTCTTC,CASSQLQGNNEQFF,TRBV4-1,-,TRBJ2-1,few
TGTGCCAGCAGTTACTCTAGCGGGGACCAAGAGACCCAGTACTTC,CASSYSSGDQETQYF,TRBV6-6,TRBD2,TRBJ2-5,-
TGTGCCAGCAGTGGGGACAAAGGCTCCGGCGGGCGCAATCAGCCCCAGCATTTT,CASSGDKGSGGRNQPQHF,TRBV28,-,TRBJ1-5,-
TGTGCCTTGGGGTTTACAGATACGCAGTATTTT,CALGFTDTQYF,TRBV30,-,TRBJ2-3,-